These 28 T cell receptor beta chains were all obtained from the same sample, sequenced in a study of breast tumors, draining lymph nodes, adjacent tissues. TCRdb ran MiXCR on the multiplex PCR reads and lists one entry per CDR3 protein. The sample includes about 46,000 distinct CDR3 sequences, 23% seen only once; the top ten take 8%. The specimen sequenced was breast tumor tissue. Receptor source: a female donor with breast cancer. Some clones in this sample may be carry-over from other donors' samples.

This chain links TRBV2 with TRBJ2-7; 11 bases align to TRBD2. Germline CDR1 reads SNHLY; CDR2 reads FYNNEI. The junction had 10 bases not matched to a gene; V was cut back by 5 bases and J by 1 base. CDR3 length: 17 residues. The CDR3 DNA is TGTGCCAGCAGTTTTGGACTAGCGGGCCGCCCTTCCTACGAGCAGTACTTC. It specifies CASSFGLAGRPSYEQYF.

This clonotype was counted once. It may be a read error: a sequence one base away is much more abundant. The CDR3 protein is CAPQRLAQETQYF. For the CDR3, the DNA is TGTGCCCCCCAGCGACTAGCCCAAGAGACCCAGTACTTC. V and J are TRBV18 and TRBJ2-5; 7 bases agree with TRBD2. CDR3 length equals 13 residues. Germline V gives CDR1 KGHSH, CDR2 LQKENI. The ends lost 11 bases at V and 1 base at J; junction bases unmatched: 7.

This clonotype appeared many times. The chain recombines TRBV2 with TRBJ1-2; no definite D call. CDR1 is SNHLY and CDR2 is FYNNEI in the germline V gene. Deletions cut 10 bases from V and 5 bases from J, with 14 bases between. CDR3 length equals 12 residues. DNA of the CDR3: TGTGCCAAGACAACTGGAGGGTATGGCTACACCTTC. Protein sequence: CAKTTGGYGYTF.

Many counts were recorded for this clonotype. V is TRBV5-1 and J is TRBJ2-2, with 11 bases matching TRBD1. This CDR3 comprises 15 residues. V shed 4 bases, J shed 7 bases, and the junction held 6 bases outside the gene matches. Germline-derived CDR1 and CDR2 are SGHRS and YFSETQ. The CDR3 sequence: CASSPGTGGFGELFF. The CDR3 DNA sequence: TGCGCCAGCAGCCCCGGGACAGGGGGATTCGGGGAGCTGTTTTTT.

The table lists this clonotype with many counts. This chain links TRBV7-9 with TRBJ2-5, with TRBD1 matching 9 bases. This CDR3 spans 18 amino acids. Germline V lookup: CDR1 SEHNR, CDR2 FQNEAQ (reference sequence). The trim removed 5 bases at V and 5 bases at J, leaving 18 bases unmatched. CDR3 region: CASSRTLNDRGISETQYF. The CDR3 nucleotides are TGTGCCAGCAGCCGTACCTTAAACGACAGGGGGATTTCGGAGACCCAGTACTTC.

In this sample, this clonotype turned up a few times. The genes are TRBV5-1 and TRBJ1-4; no reliable D call. V shed 3 bases and J shed 6 bases, with 12 bases lying between them. The CDR3 has 14 residues. Per germline, CDR1 SGHRS and CDR2 YFSETQ. The CDR3 loop reads CASSSRSRHEKLFF. DNA for the CDR3: TGCGCCAGCAGCTCCCGGTCTAGGCATGAAAAACTGTTTTTT.

Concerning this clonotype: This may stem from a read error, because a much larger clone lies one nucleotide away. The chain recombines TRBV11-2 with TRBJ2-5; TRBD1 is a possible D gene (6 bases). Germline V gene sequence: CDR1 SGHAT, CDR2 FQNNGV. The length of the CDR3 is 15 residues. The CDR3 coding sequence is TGTGCCAGCAGCCCAAGCTGGGTGACAGGAGAGACCCAGTGCTTC. Encoded protein: CASSPSWVTGETQCF.

This clonotype was detected once. The V gene is TRBV4-2, the J gene TRBJ2-7; D may be TRBD2 (6 bases). CDR1 is LGHNA, CDR2 YNFKEQ, per germline. CDR3 size: 16 residues. Trimming took off 1 base at V and 2 bases at J, with 15 bases between the two ends. This CDR3 reads CASSQGVERVTYEQYF. For the CDR3, the DNA is TGTGCCAGCAGCCAAGGGGTCGAGCGGGTAACCTACGAGCAGTACTTC.

J is TRBJ2-5 and V is TRBV4-1; 11 bases fit TRBD2. The germline CDR1 and CDR2 sequences are MGHRA and YSYEKL. The CDR3 consists of 17 residues. After removal of 0 bases from V and 4 bases from J, the junction contained 7 bases not matched to a gene. The chain's CDR3 is CASSQEVRLAGSETQYF. Written as DNA, the CDR3 is TGCGCCAGCAGCCAAGAGGTTCGACTAGCGGGATCAGAGACCCAGTACTTC.

This clonotype was seen at least ten times. The gene calls are TRBV25-1 and TRBJ2-3; TRBD2 matches 7 bases. The CDR3 runs 11 residues. Germline V gives CDR1 MGHDK, CDR2 SYGVNS. V was pared by 9 bases and J by 6 bases, with 3 bases of the junction left unmatched. This chain's CDR3 is CASAAGDTQYF. Here the CDR3 DNA reads TGTGCCAGTGCAGCGGGGGATACGCAGTATTTT.

In this sample, this clonotype turned up many times. The CDR3 DNA sequence: TGCAGTGCCACCAGAGAGCTGAACACCGGGGAGCTGTTTTTT. It codes for CSATRELNTGELFF. The V and J genes are TRBV20-1 and TRBJ2-2; D remains unclear. Deletions cut 6 bases from V and 1 base from J, with 12 bases between. This CDR3 has 14 residues. Germline V lookup: CDR1 DFQATT, CDR2 SNEGSKA (reference sequence).

On this clonotype: A much more abundant neighbour one base away suggests this may be a read error. Written as DNA, the CDR3 is TGTGCCAGCAGCTCCCTCCTGAGGGGGGACTCTGGAAACACCATGTATTTT. This gives the protein CASSSLLRGDSGNTMYF. The V call is TRBV7-9, the J call TRBJ1-3, with D possibly TRBD1 on 6 matching bases. This CDR3 contains 17 residues. The germline gives CDR1 SEHNR, CDR2 FQNEAQ (reference sequence).

With respect to this clonotype: This may be a read error, as it is one base from a much larger clone. CDR3 region: CASRAGAPYNSPPHF. The CDR3, as DNA: TGTGCCAGTAGGGCTGGGGCCCCCTATAATTCACCCCCCCACTTT. This sequence joins TRBV19 and TRBJ1-6; D is perhaps TRBD1 (5 bases). Germline loops: CDR1 LNHDA, CDR2 SQIVND (reference sequence). This CDR3 is built from 15 residues.

This clonotype was seen many times. The V and J genes are TRBV18 and TRBJ1-5, with D possibly being TRBD1 (6 bases). The CDR3 is made up of 14 amino acids. CDR1 is KGHSH and CDR2 is LQKENI in the germline V gene. V was shortened by 3 bases and J by 4 bases, with 10 bases between the two germline ends. The CDR3 DNA reads as TGTGCCAGCTCACCGGACAGAATAAATCAGCCCCAGCATTTT. It specifies CASSPDRINQPQHF.

Ten or more counts support this clonotype. The chain employs TRBV30 and TRBJ1-4; D perhaps matches TRBD1 (6 bases). Deletions cut 2 bases from V and 8 bases from J, with 18 bases between. The CDR3 has 15 amino acids. The germline CDR1 and CDR2 sequences are GTSNPN and SVGIG (reference sequence). Here the CDR3 reads CAWSLMGTLGEKLFF. The CDR3 bases are TGTGCCTGGAGTTTAATGGGGACACTGGGGGAAAAACTGTTTTTT. Variable domain in full (rest from reference TRBV30 and TRBJ1-4): SQTIHQWPATLVQPVGSPLSLECTVEGTSNPNLYWYRQAAGRGLQLLFYSVGIGQISSEVPQNLSASRPQDRQFILSSKKLLLSDSGFYLCAWSLMGTLGEKLFFGSGTQLSVL.

This clonotype has ten or more counts. V usage is TRBV19 and J usage is TRBJ1-4; a weak D match, TRBD1 (5 bases). Between the trimmed V and J ends, which lost 1 base and 5 bases, there was a span of 17 bases. The CDR3 is 17 amino acids. From germline, CDR1 is LNHDA and CDR2 SQIVND (reference sequence). The CDR3 DNA is TGTGCCAGTAGTATAGTGGGCTTCGGGACGGAAAATGAAAAACTGTTTTTT. This translates into CASSIVGFGTENEKLFF.

This chain joins TRBV11-3 and TRBJ2-7; no definite D call. V was trimmed by 1 base and J by 2 bases, leaving 9 bases between them. CDR1 and CDR2 from the germline V gene are SGHNT and YENEEA. The length of the CDR3 is 14 residues. The CDR3 loop reads CASSLGAPPYEQYF. CDR3 sequence (DNA): TGTGCCAGCAGCTTAGGGGCCCCCCCCTACGAGCAGTACTTC.

As to this clonotype: This may be a read error: a much more frequent sequence differs by one nucleotide. The chain couples TRBV27 to TRBJ1-2, with TRBD1 identical over 10 bases. V lost 6 bases, J lost 7 bases, and 5 bases stayed unmatched. This CDR3 region has 13 residues. The V gene's germline CDR1 is MNHEY and CDR2 SMNVEV (reference sequence). CDR3 DNA sequence: TGTGCCAGCAGCATTGACAGGGGGCGTGGCTACACCTTC. This gives the protein CASSIDRGRGYTF.

This clonotype is a singleton in its sample. V usage is TRBV29-1 and J usage is TRBJ1-1; D is unclear. Trimming shortened V by 5 bases and J by 5 bases, and 12 bases separated the two germline ends. The CDR3 length is 12 residues. Germline lookup yields CDR1 SQVTM and CDR2 ANQGSEA. Here the CDR3 reads CSVIDVGTEAFF. The CDR3 DNA sequence: TGCAGCGTTATAGACGTGGGGACTGAAGCTTTCTTT. Supplemented by reference TRBV29-1 and TRBJ1-1, the full variable domain reads SAVISQKPSRDICQRGTSLTIQCQVDSQVTMMFWYRQQPGQSLTLIATANQGSEATYESGFVIDKFPISRPNLTFSTLTVSNMSPEDSSIYLCSVIDVGTEAFFGQGTRLTVV.

This clonotype was detected many times. The chain combines TRBV6-6 with TRBJ1-5; possible D gene TRBD1, 5 bases. Germline V gene data show CDR1 as MNHNY and CDR2 as SVGAGI (reference sequence). The V end lost 2 bases, the J end lost 5 bases, and 16 bases lay between the germline ends. This CDR3 comprises 16 residues. As DNA, the CDR3 is TGTGCCAGCAGTTACCCCTGGACTGGGGCTTATCAGCCCCAGCATTTT. Translation gives CASSYPWTGAYQPQHF.

This clonotype was picked up many times. This chain connects TRBV6-6 to TRBJ1-6; D is unresolved. The CDR3 covers 14 residues. Trimming cost V 6 bases and J 7 bases, with 13 bases left between them. Germline V lookup: CDR1 MNHNY, CDR2 SVGAGI (reference sequence). The CDR3 spells CASRVVQENSPLHF. As DNA, the CDR3 is TGTGCCAGCAGGGTCGTTCAGGAGAATTCACCCCTCCACTTT.

This clonotype was picked up many times. J is TRBJ2-7 and V is TRBV4-1; 8 positions match TRBD2. Losses at the gene ends were 1 base for V and 2 bases for J; bases not matched to a gene: 7. The CDR3 sequence is 16 residues long. The germline gives CDR1 MGHRA, CDR2 YSYEKL. CDR3 DNA sequence: TGCGCCAGCAGCCAAGGTTTGCGGGGGGCCACCTACGAGCAGTACTTC. Translating gives CASSQGLRGATYEQYF.

In its sample, this clonotype ranks as medium-sized. The J gene is TRBJ2-7, the V gene TRBV20-1; D assignment may be TRBD1 or TRBD2 (5 bases each). Germline V lookup: CDR1 DFQATT, CDR2 SNEGSKA (reference sequence). The CDR3 is 13 amino acids. Trimming took off 1 base at V and 7 bases at J, with 14 bases between the two ends. In nucleotides, the CDR3 is TGCAGTGCTAGAGCCCGGGACCCCGGGGAGCAGTACTTC. The encoded protein is CSARARDPGEQYF.

The rearrangement links TRBV19 to TRBJ2-1; perhaps TRBD1 as D (5 bases). Germline loops: CDR1 LNHDA, CDR2 SQIVND (reference sequence). Trimming shortened V by 4 bases and J by 14 bases, and 18 bases separated the two germline ends. The CDR3 has 13 residues. CDR3 coding DNA: TGTGCCAGTAGTACTGGGGCTCCCCCGGCGGAGTTCTTC. It specifies CASSTGAPPAEFF.

This clonotype was observed a handful of times. The rearrangement uses TRBV28 and TRBJ1-3, with a weak D call TRBD1 (6 bases). V dropped 5 bases and J dropped 0 bases, with 11 bases sitting between them. Germline CDR1 reads MDHEN; CDR2 reads SYDVKM. The CDR3 is 15 residues long. The CDR3 nucleotides are TGTGCCAGCAGTGTGGGGACAACCTCTGGAAACACCATATATTTT. Its translation: CASSVGTTSGNTIYF.

This clonotype was observed many times. The J gene is TRBJ1-5, the V gene TRBV30; 8 bases are a match to TRBD1. J was trimmed by 5 bases and V by 7 bases; bases with no gene match: 10. CDR1 GTSNPN and CDR2 SVGIG come from the germline V gene (reference sequence). The CDR3 has 14 amino acids. CDR3 sequence reads: CASSQGARDQPQHF. In DNA, the CDR3 is TGTGCCTCTTCCCAGGGGGCGAGGGATCAGCCCCAGCATTTT.

There are many counts of this clonotype. The chain's CDR3 is CASSPGPGRGDTQYF. CDR3 nucleotide sequence: TGTGCCAGCAGCCCCGGCCCGGGAAGGGGAGATACGCAGTATTTT. The chain combines TRBV7-9 with TRBJ2-3; D tentatively fits TRBD1 or TRBD2 (5 bases each). The V end was cut by 5 bases, the J end by 5 bases, with 17 bases between. In germline, CDR1 is SEHNR, CDR2 FQNEAQ (reference sequence). The CDR3 has 15 amino acids.

In this sample, this clonotype turned up many times. The genes are TRBV6-1 and TRBJ1-2; D is uncertain. The CDR3 has 13 amino acids. V was shortened by 2 bases and J by 1 base, with 5 bases between the two germline ends. Germline assignment: CDR1 MNHNS and CDR2 SASEGT. CDR3 coding DNA: TGTGCCAGCAGTGAAAGGAGTAACTATGGCTACACCTTC. Its protein is CASSERSNYGYTF.